This T cell receptor beta chain emerged from a study of shared clonotypes between healthy human individuals. Method: immunoSEQ multiplex PCR; TCRdb's copy keeps in-frame clones and lacks some. In the table there are about 2.1 million clones, about 93% of which are singletons. Study results and limitations: Shared clonotypes across all four donors exceeded non-shared ones in generation probability.

Turning to this clone: Its specificity is not known.

Positively selected for CCR7, the CD45RO-negative cells used as naive CD8 cells excluded terminally differentiated effector memory CD45RA+ cells. This sequence originates from a young man in good health. Some clones in this sample may be carry-over from other donors' samples. The sequenced sample consisted of naive CD8+ T cells from PBMCs.

In nucleotides, the CDR3 is TGTGCCAGCAGCCAAGGTTATGGTCAGCCCCAGCATTTT. Amino acid sequence: CASSQGYGQPQHF. The rearrangement joins TRBV7-9 to TRBJ1-5; unclear D gene. Deletions cut 5 bases from V and 6 bases from J, with 11 bases between. In germline, CDR1 is SEHNR, CDR2 FQNEAQ (reference sequence). The length of the CDR3 is 13 residues.